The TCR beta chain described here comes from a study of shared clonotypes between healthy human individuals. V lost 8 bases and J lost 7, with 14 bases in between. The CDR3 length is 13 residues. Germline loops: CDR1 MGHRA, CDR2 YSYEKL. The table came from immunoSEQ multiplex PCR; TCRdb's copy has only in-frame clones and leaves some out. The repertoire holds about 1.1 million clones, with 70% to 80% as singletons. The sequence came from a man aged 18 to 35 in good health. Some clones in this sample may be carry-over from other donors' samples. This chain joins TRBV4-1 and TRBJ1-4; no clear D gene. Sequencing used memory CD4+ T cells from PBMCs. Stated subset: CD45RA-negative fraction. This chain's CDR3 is CASGQTAGEKLFF. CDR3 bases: TGCGCCAGCGGGCAAACCGCCGGTGAAAAACTGTTTTTT.